This entry describes one T cell receptor beta chain. The data belong to a study of shared clonotypes between healthy human individuals. The CDR3 sequence is 17 residues long. The junction had 9 bases not matched to a gene; V was cut back by 1 base and J by 5 bases. Germline values: CDR1 LNHNV, CDR2 YYDKDF (reference sequence). Data came from immunoSEQ multiplex PCR; TCRdb stores just in-frame clones and leaves some out. The data hold 2.3 million or so clones, with just over 90% observed a single time. Sequencing was carried out using naive CD4+ T cells from PBMCs. Subset: CD45RA+ positively selected. The TCR was taken from a man between 18 and 35 years old in good health. Some clones in this sample may be carry-over from other donors' samples. This sequence joins TRBV15 and TRBJ2-1, with TRBD1 matching 9 bases. CDR3 DNA: TGTGCCACCAGCAGAGGTCCTCCTGGACAGGGGAACAATGAGCAGTTCTTC. Residues: CATSRGPPGQGNNEQFF.